The clone carrying this T cell receptor (beta chain) was seen ten or more times. As yet, its antigen is unknown. Sequencing ends 3 residues short of the CDR3 end; the germline J gene provides the rest. The length of the CDR3 is 15 residues. CDR1 and CDR2 from the germline V gene are SGHNT and YYREEE (reference sequence). The germline V and J ends were trimmed by 9 bases and 3 bases, with 18 bases remaining between them. Sequencing used immunoSEQ multiplex PCR; TCRdb keeps in-frame clones, though not all of them. The repertoire consists of 57,000 or so clones, none detected only once. Both groups were predominantly of Caucasian heritage. These data belong to a study of T cell clonality in common variable immunodeficiency. Study conclusions and caveats: CVID subjects showed higher TCRbeta clonality than healthy controls. T cell subpopulation sequencing would be needed to explain CVID clonality.

This TCR was recovered from a person aged 18 to 70 in good health. V is TRBV5-4 and J is TRBJ2-2; weak D call: TRBD1 (6 bases). The source material was peripheral blood mononuclear cells. The CDR3 DNA, read in part, is TGTGCCACCCCTGTAGGGACACTTGACACCGGGGAG. Amino acids: CATPVGTLDTGE. The full CDR3 reads CATPVGTLDTGELFF.